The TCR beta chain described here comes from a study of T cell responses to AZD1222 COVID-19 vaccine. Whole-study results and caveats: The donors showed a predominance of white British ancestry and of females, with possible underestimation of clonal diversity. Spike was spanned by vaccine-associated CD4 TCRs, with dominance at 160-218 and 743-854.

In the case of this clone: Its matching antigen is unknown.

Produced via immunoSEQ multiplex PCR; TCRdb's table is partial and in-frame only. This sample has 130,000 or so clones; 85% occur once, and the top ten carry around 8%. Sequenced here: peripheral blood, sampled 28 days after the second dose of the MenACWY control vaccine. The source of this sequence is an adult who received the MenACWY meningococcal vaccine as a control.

In DNA form, the CDR3 reads TGTGCCAGCAGCCACCGATTACGCGCGGATACGCAGTATTTT. It translates to CASSHRLRADTQYF. J is TRBJ2-3 and V is TRBV3-1 (or the pseudogene TRBV3-2); D is uncertain. Trimming stripped 3 bases from V and 6 bases from J, with 13 bases between. This CDR3 region has 14 residues. Germline CDR1 LGHDT, CDR2 YNNKEL (reference sequence).